The sequence of this TCR beta chain was determined in a study of tumor and adjacent non-tumor tissue in lung cancer. TCRbeta libraries were built with three rounds of nested PCR, modified from ARM-PCR. Each CDR3 protein is one row after TCRdb ran MiXCR on the multiplex PCR reads. In the table there are approximately 79,000 distinct CDR3 sequences, over 65% of which are singletons. No cell sorting was done before RNA was extracted from the tissue. More than 3 cm separated this lung sample from the edge of the tumor. Sequenced material: distant non-tumor lung tissue. The sequence came from a man in his 70s with non-small cell lung cancer.

The chain's CDR3 is CSAKSYLQTSRETQYF. In DNA, the CDR3 is TGCAGCGCCAAATCCTACCTCCAGACAAGTCGAGAGACCCAGTACTTC. The chain combines TRBV29-1 with TRBJ2-5; the D is unclear. Germline V gene data show CDR1 as SQVTM and CDR2 as ANQGSEA. There are 16 residues in the CDR3. V was pared by 7 bases and J by 4 bases, with 25 bases between. Drawing the rest from reference TRBV29-1 and TRBJ2-5, the complete variable domain is SAVISQKPSRDICQRGTSLTIQCQVDSQVTMMFWYRQQPGQSLTLIATANQGSEATYESGFVIDKFPISRPNLTFSTLTVSNMSPEDSSIYLCSAKSYLQTSRETQYFGPGTRLLVL.